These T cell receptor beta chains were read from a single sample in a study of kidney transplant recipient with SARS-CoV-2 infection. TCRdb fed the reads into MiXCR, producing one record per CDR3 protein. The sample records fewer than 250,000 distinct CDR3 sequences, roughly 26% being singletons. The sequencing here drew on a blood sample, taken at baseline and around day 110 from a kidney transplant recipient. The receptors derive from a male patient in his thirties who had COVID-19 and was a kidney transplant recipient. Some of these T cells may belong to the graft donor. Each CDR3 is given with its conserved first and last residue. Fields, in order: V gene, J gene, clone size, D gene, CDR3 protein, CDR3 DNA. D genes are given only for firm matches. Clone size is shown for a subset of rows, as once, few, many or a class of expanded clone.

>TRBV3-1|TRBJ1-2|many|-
CASRRELEGYTF
TGTGCCAGCAGGCGGGAGCTCGAGGGCTACACCTTC
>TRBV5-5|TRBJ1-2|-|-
CASSESAPRKTYGYTF
TGTGCCAGCTCTGAATCTGCCCCGCGAAAGACCTATGGCTACACCTTC
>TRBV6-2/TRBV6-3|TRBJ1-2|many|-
CASSSANCIGKTYGYTF
TGTGCCAGCAGTAGCGCCAACTGCATCGGAAAGACCTATGGCTACACCTTC
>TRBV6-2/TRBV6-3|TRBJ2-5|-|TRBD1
CASSAGQGRGETQYF
TGTGCCAGCAGTGCCGGACAGGGGCGCGGAGAGACCCAGTACTTC
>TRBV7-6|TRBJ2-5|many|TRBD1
CASSLDQGALEETQYF
TGTGCCAGCAGCTTAGACCAGGGGGCTCTTGAAGAGACCCAGTACTTC
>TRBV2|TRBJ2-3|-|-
CASSGGLGTDTQYF
TGTGCCAGCAGTGGGGGGCTCGGCACAGATACGCAGTATTTT
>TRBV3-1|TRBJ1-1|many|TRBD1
CASSPNTGATTEAFF
TGTGCCAGCAGCCCAAATACAGGGGCCACCACTGAAGCTTTCTTT
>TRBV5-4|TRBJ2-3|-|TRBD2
CASSSGVAGLTDTQYF
TGTGCCAGCAGCTCCGGGGTAGCGGGGCTCACAGATACGCAGTATTTT
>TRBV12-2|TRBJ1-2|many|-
CASRVPGTPRKTYGYTF
TGTGCAAGTCGCGTACCCGGGACTCCACGAAAGACCTATGGCTACACCTTC
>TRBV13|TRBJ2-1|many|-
CASSQNGKTYNEQFF
TGTGCCAGCAGCCAGAACGGCAAAACCTACAATGAGCAGTTCTTC
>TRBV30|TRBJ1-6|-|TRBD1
CAWTKRTGGNSPLHF
TGTGCCTGGACCAAACGGACAGGGGGAAATTCACCCCTCCACTTT
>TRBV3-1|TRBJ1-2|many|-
CASSPSAGDYGYTF
TGTGCCAGCAGCCCATCGGCAGGGGACTATGGCTACACCTTC
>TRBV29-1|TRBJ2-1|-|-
CSVGSHNEQFF
TGCAGCGTTGGCAGCCACAATGAGCAGTTCTTC
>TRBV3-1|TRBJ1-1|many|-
CASSSRTPISIRTEAFF
TGTGCCAGCAGCAGCCGTACTCCCATTTCAATTCGCACTGAAGCTTTCTTT
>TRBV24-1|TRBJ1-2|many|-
CATSYYLSTRKTYGYTF
TGTGCCACCAGTTACTATCTTAGTACCAGAAAGACCTATGGCTACACCTTC
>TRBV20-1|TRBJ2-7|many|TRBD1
CSARGTGGYEQYF
TGCAGTGCTAGAGGAACAGGGGGGTACGAGCAGTACTTC
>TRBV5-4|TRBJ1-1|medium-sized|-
CASSWSAGFEAEAFF
TGTGCCAGCAGCTGGTCCGCGGGCTTCGAAGCTGAAGCTTTCTTT
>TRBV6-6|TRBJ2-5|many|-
CASSYSRQPAETQYF
TGTGCCAGCAGTTACTCGAGACAGCCCGCAGAGACCCAGTACTTC
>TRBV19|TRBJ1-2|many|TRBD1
CASSLAGDRGGYTF
TGTGCCAGTAGTCTAGCGGGAGACAGGGGTGGCTACACCTTC
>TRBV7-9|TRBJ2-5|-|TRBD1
CASSPRPSPGGLGTQYF
TGTGCCAGCAGCCCCCGACCCTCTCCAGGGGGCTTAGGGACCCAGTACTTC
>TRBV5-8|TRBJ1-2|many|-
CASVTYHPRKTYGYTF
TGTGCCAGCGTAACATATCATCCACGAAAGACCTATGGCTACACCTTC
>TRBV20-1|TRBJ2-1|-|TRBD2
CSARGLAGTNEQFF
TGCAGTGCCAGGGGACTAGCGGGAACCAATGAGCAGTTCTTC
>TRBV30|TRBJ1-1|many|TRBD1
CAWTLTGSGTEAFF
TGTGCCTGGACCTTGACAGGGTCGGGGACTGAAGCTTTCTTT
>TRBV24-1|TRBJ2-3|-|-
CATSKQGGTDTQYF
TGTGCCACCAGTAAGCAGGGTGGGACAGATACGCAGTATTTT
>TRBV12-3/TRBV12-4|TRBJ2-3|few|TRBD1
CASSPTGARGDTQYF
TGTGCCAGCAGCCCCACAGGGGCGAGGGGAGATACGCAGTATTTT
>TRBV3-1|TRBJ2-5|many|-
CASSTWCPISFSETQYF
TGTGCCAGCAGCACATGGTGTCCCATTTCTTTCTCTGAGACCCAGTACTTC
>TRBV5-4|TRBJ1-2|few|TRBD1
CASREMGQVDYGYTF
TGTGCCAGCAGGGAGATGGGACAGGTGGACTATGGCTACACCTTC
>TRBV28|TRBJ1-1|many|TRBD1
CASKGGKMNTEAFF
TGTGCCAGCAAAGGGGGCAAAATGAACACTGAAGCTTTCTTT
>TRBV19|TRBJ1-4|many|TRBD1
CASRRRQGDNEKLFF
TGTGCCAGTAGACGACGACAGGGGGATAATGAAAAACTGTTTTTT
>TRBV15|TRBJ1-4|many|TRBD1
CATSRTGQGKLFF
TGTGCCACCAGCAGAACGGGACAGGGGAAACTGTTTTTT
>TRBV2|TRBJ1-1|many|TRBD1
CASSKTTGGLNTEAFF
TGTGCCAGCAGTAAAACTACAGGGGGCTTGAACACTGAAGCTTTCTTT
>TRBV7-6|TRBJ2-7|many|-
CASSLIPLYEQYF
TGTGCCAGCAGCTTAATACCCCTCTACGAGCAGTACTTC
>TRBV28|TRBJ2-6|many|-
CASSSPPTASGANVLTF
TGTGCCAGCAGTTCACCTCCGACAGCCTCTGGGGCCAACGTCCTGACTTTC
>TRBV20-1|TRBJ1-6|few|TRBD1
CSASFRQGLNSPLHF
TGCAGTGCTAGTTTTCGACAGGGGCTCAATTCACCCCTCCACTTT
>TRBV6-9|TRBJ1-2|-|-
CASSRPVPYGRTYGYTF
TGTGCCAGCAGTAGGCCAGTGCCTTACGGAAGGACCTATGGCTACACCTTC
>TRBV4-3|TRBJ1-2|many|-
CASSKRAGRRKTYGYTF
TGCGCCAGCAGCAAAAGAGCAGGACGTCGAAAGACCTATGGCTACACCTTC
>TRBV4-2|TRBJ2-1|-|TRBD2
CASSQDSSGGSPVLF
TGTGCCAGCAGCCAAGATTCTAGCGGGGGATCCCCTGTTCTCTTC
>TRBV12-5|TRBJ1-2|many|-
CASGDMVLQGKTYGYTF
TGTGCTAGTGGTGATATGGTTTTGCAGGGAAAGACCTATGGCTACACCTTC
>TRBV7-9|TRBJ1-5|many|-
CASSSRDLNQPQHF
TGTGCCAGCAGCTCCCGGGACCTCAATCAGCCCCAGCATTTT
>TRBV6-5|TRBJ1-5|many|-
CASREISGSNQPQHF
TGTGCCAGCAGGGAAATAAGCGGTAGCAATCAGCCCCAGCATTTT
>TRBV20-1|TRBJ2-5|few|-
CSARNAGVETQYF
TGCAGTGCTAGGAACGCAGGGGTAGAGACCCAGTACTTC
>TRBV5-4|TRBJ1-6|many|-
CASSWEIDNSPLHF
TGTGCCAGCAGCTGGGAGATTGATAATTCACCCCTCCACTTT
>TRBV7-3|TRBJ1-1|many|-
CASSLTGEGAEAFF
TGTGCCAGCAGCTTAACGGGGGAGGGGGCTGAAGCTTTCTTT
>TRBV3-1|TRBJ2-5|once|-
CASSVRCPISFSETRYF
TGTGCCAGCAGCGTGCGATGTCCCATTTCTTTCTCTGAGACCCGGTACTTC
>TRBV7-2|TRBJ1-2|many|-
CASSMIARDGKTYGYTF
TGTGCCAGCAGCATGATAGCCAGAGACGGAAAGACCTATGGCTACACCTTC
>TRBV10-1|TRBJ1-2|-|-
CASSSKERSRKTYGYTF
TGCGCCAGCAGTAGTAAAGAAAGATCGCGAAAGACCTATGGCTACACCTTC
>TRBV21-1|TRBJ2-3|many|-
CASSLPVATVMQDTQYF
TGTGCCAGCAGCCTGCCTGTAGCTACAGTCATGCAAGATACGCAGTATTTT